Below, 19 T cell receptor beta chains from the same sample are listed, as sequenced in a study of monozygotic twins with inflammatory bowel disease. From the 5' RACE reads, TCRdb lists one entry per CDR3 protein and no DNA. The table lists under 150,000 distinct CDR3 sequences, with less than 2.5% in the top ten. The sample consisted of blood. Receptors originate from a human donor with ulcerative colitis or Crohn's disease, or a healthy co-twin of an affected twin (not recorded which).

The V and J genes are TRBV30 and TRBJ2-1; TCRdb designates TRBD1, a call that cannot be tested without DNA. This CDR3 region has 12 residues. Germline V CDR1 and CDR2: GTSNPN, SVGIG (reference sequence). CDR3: CAWSVGANEQFF.

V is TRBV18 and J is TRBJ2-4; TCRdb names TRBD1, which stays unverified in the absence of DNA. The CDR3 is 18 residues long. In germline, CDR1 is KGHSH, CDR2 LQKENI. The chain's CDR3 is CASSPPEVVEGHKNIQYF. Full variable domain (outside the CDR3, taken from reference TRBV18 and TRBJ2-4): NAGVMQNPRHLVRRRGQEARLRCSPMKGHSHVYWYRQLPEEGLKFMVYLQKENIIDESGMPKERFSAEFPKEGPSILRIQQVVRGDSAAYFCASSPPEVVEGHKNIQYFGAGTRLSVL.

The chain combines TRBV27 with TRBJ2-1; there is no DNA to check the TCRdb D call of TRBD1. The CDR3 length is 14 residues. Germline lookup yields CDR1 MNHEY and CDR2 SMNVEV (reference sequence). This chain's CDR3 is CASSYLGVLDEQFF.

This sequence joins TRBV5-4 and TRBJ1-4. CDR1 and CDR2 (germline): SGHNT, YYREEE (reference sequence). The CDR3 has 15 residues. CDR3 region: CASSLGALTNEKLFF.

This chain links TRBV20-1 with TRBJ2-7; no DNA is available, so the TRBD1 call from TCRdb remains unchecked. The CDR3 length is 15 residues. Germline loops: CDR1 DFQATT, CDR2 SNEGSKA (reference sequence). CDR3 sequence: CSASNRPSYGYEQYF.

Here the CDR3 reads CASSPQGRSNTEAFF. The chain carries TRBV18 and TRBJ1-1. CDR3 size: 15 residues. Germline V CDR1 and CDR2: KGHSH, LQKENI. Combining the CDR3 with reference TRBV18 and TRBJ1-1 gives the whole variable domain NAGVMQNPRHLVRRRGQEARLRCSPMKGHSHVYWYRQLPEEGLKFMVYLQKENIIDESGMPKERFSAEFPKEGPSILRIQQVVRGDSAAYFCASSPQGRSNTEAFFGQGTRLTVV.

The CDR3 region is CASSFTSATSTDTQYF. This rearrangement joins TRBV12-3 or TRBV12-4 to TRBJ2-3; TCRdb returns TRBD2, unconfirmable since there is no DNA. This CDR3 region has 16 residues.

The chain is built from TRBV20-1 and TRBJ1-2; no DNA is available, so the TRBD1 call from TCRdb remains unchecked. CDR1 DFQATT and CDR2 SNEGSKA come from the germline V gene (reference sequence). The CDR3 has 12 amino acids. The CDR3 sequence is CSASPGQRGYTF.

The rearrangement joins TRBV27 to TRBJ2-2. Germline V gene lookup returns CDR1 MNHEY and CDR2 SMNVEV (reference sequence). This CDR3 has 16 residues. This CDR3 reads CASKRAEISSTGELFF.

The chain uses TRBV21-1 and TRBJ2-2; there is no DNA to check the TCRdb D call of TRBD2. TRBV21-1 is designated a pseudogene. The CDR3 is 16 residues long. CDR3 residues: CASSKKRGGDTGELFF.

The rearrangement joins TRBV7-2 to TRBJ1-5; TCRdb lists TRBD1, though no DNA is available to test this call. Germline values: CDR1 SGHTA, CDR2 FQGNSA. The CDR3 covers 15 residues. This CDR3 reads CASSFGQVNNQPQHF.

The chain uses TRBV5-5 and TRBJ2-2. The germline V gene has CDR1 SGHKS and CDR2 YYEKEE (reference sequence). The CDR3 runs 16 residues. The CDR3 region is CASSLVQAGSAGELFF.

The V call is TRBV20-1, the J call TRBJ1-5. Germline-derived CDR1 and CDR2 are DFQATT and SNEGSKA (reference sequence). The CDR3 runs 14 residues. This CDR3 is CSARGGYSNQPQHF.

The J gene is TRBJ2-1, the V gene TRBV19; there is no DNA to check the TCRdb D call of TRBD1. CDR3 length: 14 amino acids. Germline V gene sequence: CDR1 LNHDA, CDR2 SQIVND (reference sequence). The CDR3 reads CASNRRGNGDEQFF. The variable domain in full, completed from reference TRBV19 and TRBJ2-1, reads DGGITQSPKYLFRKEGQNVTLSCEQNLNHDAMYWYRQDPGQGLRLIYYSQIVNDFQKGDIAEGYSVSREKKESFPLTVTSAQKNPTAFYLCASNRRGNGDEQFFGPGTRLTVL.

The CDR3 sequence is CASSLAAGGADTQYF. V is TRBV7-2 and J is TRBJ2-3; the TCRdb D gene call, TRBD1, has no DNA to confirm it. The CDR3 totals 15 residues. CDR1 is SGHTA, CDR2 FQGNSA, per germline. Drawing the rest from reference TRBV7-2 and TRBJ2-3, the complete variable domain is GAGVSQSPSNKVTEKGKDVELRCDPISGHTALYWYRQSLGQGLEFLIYFQGNSAPDKSGLPSDRFSAERTGGSVSTLTIQRTQQEDSAVYLCASSLAAGGADTQYFGPGTRLTVL.

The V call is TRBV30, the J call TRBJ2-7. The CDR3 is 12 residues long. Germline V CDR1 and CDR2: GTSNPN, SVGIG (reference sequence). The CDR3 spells CAWDIDMRWQYF.

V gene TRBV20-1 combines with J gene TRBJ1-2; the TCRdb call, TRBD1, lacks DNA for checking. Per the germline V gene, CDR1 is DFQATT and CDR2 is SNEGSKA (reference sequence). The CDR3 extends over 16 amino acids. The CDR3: CSARGGQGDTNYGYTF.

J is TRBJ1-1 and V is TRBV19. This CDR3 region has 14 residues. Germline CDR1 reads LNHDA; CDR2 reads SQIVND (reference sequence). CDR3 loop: CASIAGRGNTEAFF.

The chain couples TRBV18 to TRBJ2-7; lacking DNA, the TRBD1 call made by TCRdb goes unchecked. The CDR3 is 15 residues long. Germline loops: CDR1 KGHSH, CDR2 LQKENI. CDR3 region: CASSPTTGGIYEQYF.